This TCR beta chain was found in a study of cytomegalovirus exposure and HLA in healthy donors. The overall study: The 110 or so validation repertoires used a platform that matched the one used for the approximately 690 first-cohort repertoires, as a later analysis reported.

The method was immunoSEQ multiplex PCR; TCRdb's version includes in-frame clones alone and lacks a portion of them. This sample has 150,000 to 180,000 clones; around 88% occur once, and the top ten carry around 22%. The CDR3 is made up of 14 amino acids. Germline V lookup: CDR1 SGHNT, CDR2 YYREEE (reference sequence). Comments on this clone: Sequence at one end of the junction differs from germline and may be a read error. In the same sample, other DNA sequences code for this CDR3.

This chain joins TRBV5-4 and TRBJ1-2; no clear D gene. The sequencing input was PBMCs. This receptor was identified in a young man in good health and CMV-seropositive. This CDR3 is CASSHSDGAYGYTF. CDR3 coding DNA: TGCGCCAGCAGCCACTCCGACGGAGCCTATGGCTACACCTTC.